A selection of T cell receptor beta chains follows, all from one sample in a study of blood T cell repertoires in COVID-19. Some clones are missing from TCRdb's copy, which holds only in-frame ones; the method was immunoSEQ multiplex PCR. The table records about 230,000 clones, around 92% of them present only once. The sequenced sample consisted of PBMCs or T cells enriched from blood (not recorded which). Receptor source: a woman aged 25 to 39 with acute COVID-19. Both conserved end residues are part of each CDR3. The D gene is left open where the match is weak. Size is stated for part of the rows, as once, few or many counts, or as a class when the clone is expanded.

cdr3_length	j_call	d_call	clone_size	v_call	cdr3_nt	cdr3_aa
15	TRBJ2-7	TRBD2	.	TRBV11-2	TGTGCCAGCAGCTATAGCGGGGGCTCCTACTACGAGCAGTACTTC	CASSYSGGSYYEQYF
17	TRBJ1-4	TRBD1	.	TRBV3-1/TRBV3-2	TGTGCCAGCAGCCAAGACCAACGACAGGGGGCTCGGGAAAAACTGTTTTTT	CASSQDQRQGAREKLFF
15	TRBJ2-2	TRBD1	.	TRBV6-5	TGTGCCAGCAGATGGGGACAGGGGAGCACCGGGGAGCTGTTTTTT	CASRWGQGSTGELFF
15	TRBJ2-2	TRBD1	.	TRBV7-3	TGTGCCAGCAGTCCACAGGGGGCGTTTCCCGGGGAGCTGTTTTTT	CASSPQGAFPGELFF
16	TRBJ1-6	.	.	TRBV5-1	TGCGCCAGCAGCTTGATCGGGGCGGGGAGGAATTCACCCCTCCACTTT	CASSLIGAGRNSPLHF
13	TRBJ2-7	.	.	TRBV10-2	TGCGCCAGCAGTGACCCAAATTCCTACGAGCAGTACTTC	CASSDPNSYEQYF
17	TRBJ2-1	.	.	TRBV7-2	TGTGTCAGCAGCTTCTTCGGTAACAGATACTCCTACAATGAGCAGTTCTTC	CVSSFFGNRYSYNEQFF
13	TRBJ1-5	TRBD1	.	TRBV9	TGTGCCAGCAGCCGGACAGGGGGCCAGCCCCAGCATTTT	CASSRTGGQPQHF
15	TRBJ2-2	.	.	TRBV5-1	TGCGCCAGCAGCTTGCGGCCACAGCTCGCCGGGGAGCTGTTTTTT	CASSLRPQLAGELFF
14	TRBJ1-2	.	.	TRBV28	TGTGCCAGCAGTTTTCTGTCAGGGGAGTTGGGCTACACCTTC	CASSFLSGELGYTF
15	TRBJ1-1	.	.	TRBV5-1	TGCGCCAGCAGCTTACCGCCGACTGAGAACACTGAAGCTTTCTTT	CASSLPPTENTEAFF
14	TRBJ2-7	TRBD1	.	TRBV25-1	TGTGCCAGCAGTGGTGGAGCAGGGGGCTACGAGCAGTACTTC	CASSGGAGGYEQYF
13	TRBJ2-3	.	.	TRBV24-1	TGTGCCACCAGTGAGGGGGCCGCAGATACGCAGTATTTT	CATSEGAADTQYF
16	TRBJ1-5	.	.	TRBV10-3	TGTGCCATCAGTGAGCGGGGGGGGACGAGCAATCAGCCCCAGCATTTT	CAISERGGTSNQPQHF
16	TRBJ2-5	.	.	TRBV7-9	TGTGCCAGCAGCTTAGGAGACAGGCAGTGGAAAGAGACCCAGTACTTC	CASSLGDRQWKETQYF
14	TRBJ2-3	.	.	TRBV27	TGTGCCAGCAGTTACAGCGGAACCACAGATACGCAGTATTTT	CASSYSGTTDTQYF
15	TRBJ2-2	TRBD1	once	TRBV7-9	TGTGCTAGCAGCTCCGACAGGGGTTTTGGCGGGGAGCTGTTTTTT	CASSSDRGFGGELFF
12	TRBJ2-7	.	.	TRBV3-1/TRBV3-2	TGTGCCAGCAGCCTATTCGGAGACGAGCAGTACTTC	CASSLFGDEQYF
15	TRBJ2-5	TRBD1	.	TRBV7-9	TGTGCCAGCAGCTTCGGAACGGGACAGCAAGAGACCCAGTACTTC	CASSFGTGQQETQYF
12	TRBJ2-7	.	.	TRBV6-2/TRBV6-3	TGTGCCAGCAGCCAACAGGGATACGAGCAGTACTTC	CASSQQGYEQYF
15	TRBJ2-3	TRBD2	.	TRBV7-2	TGTGCCAGCAGCTTCCAGCGGGGAACAACAGATACGCAGTATTTT	CASSFQRGTTDTQYF
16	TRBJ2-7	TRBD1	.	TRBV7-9	TGTGCCAGCAGCCCCGCCGGGGACAGGGGTCTCTACGAGCAGTACTTC	CASSPAGDRGLYEQYF
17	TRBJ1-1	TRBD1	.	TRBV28	TGTGCCAGCAGTTTCATAGGGGGCGCGACGATTAGGGCTGAAGCTTTCTTT	CASSFIGGATIRAEAFF
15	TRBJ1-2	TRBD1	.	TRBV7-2	TGTGCCAGCACCCCCGGGACAGACACTTCCTATGGCTACACCTTC	CASTPGTDTSYGYTF
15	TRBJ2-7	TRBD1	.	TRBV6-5	TGTGCCAGCAGCGGCGAAAACAGGGGGGCCTACGAGCAGTACTTC	CASSGENRGAYEQYF
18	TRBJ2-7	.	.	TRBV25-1	TGTGCCAGCAGTGATAGACTTGGAACTGGACAGAAGCCCTACGAGCAGTACTTC	CASSDRLGTGQKPYEQYF
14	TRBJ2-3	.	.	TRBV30	TGTGCCTGGAGGTTTGCGGGGTCCGGTTTGGGGCAGTATTTT	CAWRFAGSGLGQYF
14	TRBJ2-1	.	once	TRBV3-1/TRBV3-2	TGTGCCAGCAGCCAAGGGGGACTCAACAATGAGCAGTTCTTC	CASSQGGLNNEQFF
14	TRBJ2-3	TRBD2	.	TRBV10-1	TGCGCCAGCAGTGACCAGCGGGGGGTAGATACGCAGTATTTT	CASSDQRGVDTQYF
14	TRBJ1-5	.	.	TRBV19	TGTGCCAGTAGTAGGGGCCAGGGGCCGGGGCCCCAGCATTTT	CASSRGQGPGPQHF
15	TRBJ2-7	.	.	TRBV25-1	TGTGCCAGCTCGATCCGGACACTAGCTGGCTACGAGCAGTACTTC	CASSIRTLAGYEQYF
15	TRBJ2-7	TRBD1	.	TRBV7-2	TGTGCCAGCAGCCCTCAGACAGGGGGCACCTACGAGCAGTACTTC	CASSPQTGGTYEQYF
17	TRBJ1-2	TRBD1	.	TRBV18	TGTGCCAGCTCACCCTCGGGACAGGGGGCCCTTTGGGCTGGCTACACCTTC	CASSPSGQGALWAGYTF
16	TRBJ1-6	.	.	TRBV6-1	TGTGCCAGCAGTGAACGTTACCTGGGGGCAGATTCACCCCTCCACTTT	CASSERYLGADSPLHF
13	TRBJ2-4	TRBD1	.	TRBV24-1	TGTGCCACCAGTAGGACAGGAAAAAACATTCAGTACTTC	CATSRTGKNIQYF
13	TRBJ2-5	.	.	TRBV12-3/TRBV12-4	TGTGCCAGCAATTTAGCGTATCAAGAGACCCAGTACTTC	CASNLAYQETQYF
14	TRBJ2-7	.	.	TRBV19	TGTGCCAGTAGTATAACAGGGTCTAACTACGAGCAGTACTTC	CASSITGSNYEQYF
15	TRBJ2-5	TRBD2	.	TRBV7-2	TGTGCCAGCAGCTTTTCGGGGAGGGCTAGAGAGACCCAGTACTTC	CASSFSGRARETQYF
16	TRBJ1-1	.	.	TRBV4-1	TGCGCCAGCAGCCAACCTAGGACACCGTTGAACACTGAAGCTTTCTTT	CASSQPRTPLNTEAFF
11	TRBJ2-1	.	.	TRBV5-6	TGTGCCAGCAGCTTATTACGGGAGCAGTTCTTC	CASSLLREQFF
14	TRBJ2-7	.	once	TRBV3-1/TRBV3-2	TGTGCCAGCAGCCCACGCAGGGGATCCTACGAGCAGTACTTC	CASSPRRGSYEQYF
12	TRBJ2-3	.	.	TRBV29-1	TGCAGCGTTGATGTCAGGCAAGATACGCAGTATTTT	CSVDVRQDTQYF
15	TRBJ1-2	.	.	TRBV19	TGTGCCAGTAGTGCACCGGGACACCTAAACTATGGCTACACCTTC	CASSAPGHLNYGYTF
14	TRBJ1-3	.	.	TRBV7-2	TGTGCCAGCAGCAGCGACCTCTCTGGAAACACCATATATTTT	CASSSDLSGNTIYF
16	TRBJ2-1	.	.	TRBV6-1	TGTGCCAGCAGTGAAGCGGCAGGGTTTCTTCGGAATGAGCAGTTCTTC	CASSEAAGFLRNEQFF
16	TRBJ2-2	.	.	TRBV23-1	TGCGCCAGCAGTCAATCGTACCCGGGGTGGACCGGGGAGCTGTTTTTT	CASSQSYPGWTGELFF